The 8 T cell receptor beta chains presented below share a single source sample, sequenced in a study of T cells after yellow fever vaccination. TCRdb reanalysed the 5' RACE reads using MiXCR and keeps one entry per CDR3 protein. The top ten clones hold roughly 2.5% of a sample with some 160,000 distinct CDR3 sequences, 6% to 7.5% of them seen once. The source was CD4+ T cells sorted from PBMCs, collected 5 days after the first yellow fever vaccination. Every receptor here comes from a man between 18 and 35 years old who received the YFV17D yellow fever vaccine.

In regard to this clonotype: Since a much larger clone is just one base distant, this may be a read error. The rearrangement joins TRBV7-9 to TRBJ2-3; 11 bases agree with TRBD2. Per the germline V gene, CDR1 is SEHNR and CDR2 is FQNEAQ (reference sequence). This CDR3 spans 16 amino acids. Here the CDR3 DNA reads TGTGGCAGCAGTCCCTATCGACTAGCGGGGACAGATACGCAGTATTTT. This translates into CGSSPYRLAGTDTQYF.

This clonotype has only a few counts. The rearrangement uses TRBV4-2 and TRBJ2-7; TRBD2 agrees at 9 bases. Germline CDR1 and CDR2: LGHNA and YNFKEQ. The V gene end was trimmed by 1 base and the J gene end by 0 bases; junction bases not matched to a gene: 1. The CDR3 sequence is 15 residues long. The DNA for the CDR3 is TGTGCCAGCAGCCAAGCTAGCGGGGACTCCTACGAGCAGTACGTC. Protein product: CASSQASGDSYEQYV.

This clonotype was found many times. V usage is TRBV7-9 and J usage is TRBJ1-4; a possible D gene is TRBD1 (5 bases). Germline V CDR1 and CDR2: SEHNR, FQNEAQ (reference sequence). Trimming stripped 5 bases from V and 4 bases from J, with 11 bases between. The CDR3 spans 14 residues. DNA of the CDR3: TGTGCCAGCAGCCGGGACGGGCTTAATGAAAAACTGTTTTTT. Translation gives CASSRDGLNEKLFF.

This clonotype appeared many times. V gene TRBV11-2 combines with J gene TRBJ1-2; D call uncertain. There are 15 residues in the CDR3. Germline CDR1 reads SGHAT; CDR2 reads FQNNGV. The V gene lost 5 bases and the J gene lost 2 bases, with 15 bases spanning the gap. CDR3 sequence: CASSPRTRLNYGYTF. As DNA, the CDR3 is TGTGCCAGCAGCCCTCGCACCAGACTAAACTATGGCTACACCTTC.

This clonotype was recorded many times. J is TRBJ1-4 and V is TRBV5-1; possibly TRBD1 for D (5 bases). Germline CDR1 SGHRS, CDR2 YFSETQ. This CDR3 has 14 amino acids. Trimming left V 4 bases short and J 8 bases short, with 15 bases between. The CDR3 sequence is CASSRKGETEKLFF. Here the CDR3 DNA reads TGCGCCAGCAGCCGTAAAGGGGAGACCGAAAAACTGTTTTTT.

This clonotype was counted at least ten times. The chain combines TRBV5-1 with TRBJ1-1; D not resolved. Trimming took off 0 bases at V and 7 bases at J, with 10 bases between the two ends. This CDR3 has 13 amino acids. The germline gives CDR1 SGHRS, CDR2 YFSETQ. CDR3 in DNA: TGCGCCAGCAGCTTGGAAGGGCCGAGTGAAGCTTTCTTT. Translating gives CASSLEGPSEAFF. Based on the CDR3 plus reference TRBV5-1 and TRBJ1-1, the full variable domain is KAGVTQTPRYLIKTRGQQVTLSCSPISGHRSVSWYQQTPGQGLQFLFEYFSETQRNKGNFPGRFSGRQFSNSRSEMNVSTLELGDSALYLCASSLEGPSEAFFGQGTRLTVV.

In this sample, this clonotype turned up many times. The V gene is TRBV6-2 or TRBV6-3, the J gene TRBJ2-3; D perhaps matches TRBD2 (6 bases). V lost 6 bases and J 3 bases, leaving 13 bases between the germline ends. Germline V gene lookup returns CDR1 MNHEY and CDR2 SVGEGT. CDR3 length: 14 amino acids. This CDR3 reads CASRRLVATDTQYF. CDR3 in DNA: TGTGCCAGCAGACGACTAGTCGCTACAGATACGCAGTATTTT.

This clonotype was seen only a few times. The V call is TRBV12-3 or TRBV12-4, the J call TRBJ1-1; D perhaps matches TRBD1 (5 bases). V dropped 5 bases and J dropped 1 base, with 14 bases sitting between them. This CDR3 has 15 residues. CDR3 sequence: CASSLSSGANTEAFF. For the CDR3, the DNA is TGTGCCAGCAGTCTCTCCTCCGGGGCGAACACTGAAGCTTTCTTT.